The clone carrying this TCR beta chain was picked up many times. This entry comes from a study of metastatic and nonmetastatic thyroid tumors. Every patient underwent thyroid surgery untreated. Per the authors' pipeline: Across clinicopathological groups, CDR3 differences served as the basis for building a distant-metastasis classifier for papillary thyroid cancer. TCRdb re-called clones from the PCR reads using MiXCR. It is TCRdb's table, rather than the study itself, that gives the V and J calls and clone size. The data contain approximately 38,000 clones, around 30% of them seen just once; the ten biggest clones take up about a tenth. Sequencing was carried out using blood. The sequence derives from a male donor with papillary thyroid cancer or a benign thyroid nodule (not recorded which). Some clones in this sample may be carry-over from other donors' samples.

The CDR3 DNA reads as TGTGCCAGCAGCGTAGGTGGGAGCGGTGGAAACACCATATATTTT. Its protein product is CASSVGGSGGNTIYF. The rearrangement uses TRBV9 and TRBJ1-3; D ambiguous. The CDR3 totals 15 residues. Germline V gene lookup returns CDR1 SGDLS and CDR2 YYNGEE. The ends were cut back, 0 bases at V and 3 bases at J, with 10 bases in the middle.